The clone carrying this TCR beta chain was counted at least ten times. This specimen belongs to a study of blood T cells in healthy people across ages. Next came a second PCR, run for about 6 to 12 cycles, which used a sample-barcoded 5' primer along with a J-beta primer mix. TCRdb re-analysed the 5' RACE reads in MiXCR, keeping a single row per CDR3 protein. The sample holds fewer than 900,000 distinct CDR3 sequences, under 40% seen once. Sequencing input: blood. The receptor's source is a man between 18 and 29 years old in good health.

CDR3 nucleotides: TGCGCCAGCAGCTTGGTCCCAGAGACCCAGTACTTC. Translation: CASSLVPETQYF. The chain carries TRBV5-1 and TRBJ2-5; the D is unclear. V was cut by 0 bases and J by 4 bases, with 4 bases left in between. The CDR3 covers 12 residues. Germline V gene data show CDR1 as SGHRS and CDR2 as YFSETQ.